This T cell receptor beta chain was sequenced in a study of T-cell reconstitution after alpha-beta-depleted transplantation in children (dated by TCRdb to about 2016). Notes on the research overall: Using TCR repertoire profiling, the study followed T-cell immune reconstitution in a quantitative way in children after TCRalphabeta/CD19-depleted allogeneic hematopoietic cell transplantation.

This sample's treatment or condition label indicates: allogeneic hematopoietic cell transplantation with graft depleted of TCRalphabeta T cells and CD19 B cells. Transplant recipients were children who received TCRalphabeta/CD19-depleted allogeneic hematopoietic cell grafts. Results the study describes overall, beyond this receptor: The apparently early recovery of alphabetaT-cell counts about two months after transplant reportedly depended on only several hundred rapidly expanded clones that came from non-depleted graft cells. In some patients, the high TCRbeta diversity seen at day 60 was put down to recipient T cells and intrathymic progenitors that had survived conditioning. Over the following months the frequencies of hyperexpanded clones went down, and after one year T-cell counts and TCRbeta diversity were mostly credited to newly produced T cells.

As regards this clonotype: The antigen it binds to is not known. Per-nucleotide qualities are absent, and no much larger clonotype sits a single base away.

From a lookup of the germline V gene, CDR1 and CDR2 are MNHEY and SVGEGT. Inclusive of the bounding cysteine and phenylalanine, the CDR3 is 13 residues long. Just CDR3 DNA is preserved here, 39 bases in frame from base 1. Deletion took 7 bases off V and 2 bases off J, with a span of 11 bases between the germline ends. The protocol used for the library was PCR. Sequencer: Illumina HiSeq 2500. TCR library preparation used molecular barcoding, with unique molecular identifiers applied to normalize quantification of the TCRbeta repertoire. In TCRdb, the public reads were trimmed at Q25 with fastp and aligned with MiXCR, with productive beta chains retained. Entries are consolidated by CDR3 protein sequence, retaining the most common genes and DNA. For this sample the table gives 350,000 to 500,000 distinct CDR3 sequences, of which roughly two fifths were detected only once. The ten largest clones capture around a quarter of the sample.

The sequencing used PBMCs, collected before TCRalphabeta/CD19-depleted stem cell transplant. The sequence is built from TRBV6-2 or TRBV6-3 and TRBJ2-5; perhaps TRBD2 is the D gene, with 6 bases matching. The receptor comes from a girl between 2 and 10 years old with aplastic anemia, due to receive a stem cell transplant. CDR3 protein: CASTPGGQETQYF. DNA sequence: TGTGCCAGCACCCCCGGAGGGCAAGAGACCCAGTACTTC.